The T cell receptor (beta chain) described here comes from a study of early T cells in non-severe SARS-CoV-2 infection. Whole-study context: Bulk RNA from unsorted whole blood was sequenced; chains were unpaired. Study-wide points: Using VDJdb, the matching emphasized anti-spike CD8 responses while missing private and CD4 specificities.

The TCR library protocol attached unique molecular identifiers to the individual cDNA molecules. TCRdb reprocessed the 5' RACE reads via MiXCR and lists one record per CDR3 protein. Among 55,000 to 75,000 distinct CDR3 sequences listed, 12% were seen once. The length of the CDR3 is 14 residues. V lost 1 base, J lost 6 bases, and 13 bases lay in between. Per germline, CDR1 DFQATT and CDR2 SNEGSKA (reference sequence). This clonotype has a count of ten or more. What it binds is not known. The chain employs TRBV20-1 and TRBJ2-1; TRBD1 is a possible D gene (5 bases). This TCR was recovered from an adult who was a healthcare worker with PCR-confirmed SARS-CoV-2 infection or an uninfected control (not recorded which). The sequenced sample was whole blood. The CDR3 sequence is CSARGARVVNEQFF. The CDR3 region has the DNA TGCAGTGCTAGAGGAGCCAGGGTCGTCAATGAGCAGTTCTTC.